This T cell receptor (beta chain) comes out of a study of cytomegalovirus exposure and HLA in healthy donors. Study-level findings and limits: Presence/absence comparisons presumed near-even sequencing depth among donors. The study designated 150 or so TCR beta chains cytomegalovirus-associated. There were some public TCRs occurring in many donors, but most TCR sequences were rare. Later analysis associated a missense DCLRE1C variant with TCR beta V- and J-gene trimming.

The PCR was carried out with 60 Vbeta primers and 13 Jbeta primers. Sequenced by immunoSEQ multiplex PCR; TCRdb stores in-frame clones only, minus some. The data show about 220,000 clones, roughly 82% seen once. This CDR3 is 15 amino acids long. Germline V gives CDR1 SGHNT, CDR2 YYREEE (reference sequence). Trimming cost V 0 bases and J 3 bases; bases outside gene matches: 3. The sample holds a few counts of this clone. Its antigen is undetermined. This clonotype was sampled from a woman aged 40 to 50 in good health and CMV-seropositive. Sequenced: PBMCs. This rearrangement joins TRBV5-4 to TRBJ2-7; 10 positions match TRBD1. The CDR3 region has the DNA TGTGCCAGCAGCTTGGAGGGACAGGGGATCTACGAGCAGTACTTC. This sequence encodes CASSLEGQGIYEQYF.